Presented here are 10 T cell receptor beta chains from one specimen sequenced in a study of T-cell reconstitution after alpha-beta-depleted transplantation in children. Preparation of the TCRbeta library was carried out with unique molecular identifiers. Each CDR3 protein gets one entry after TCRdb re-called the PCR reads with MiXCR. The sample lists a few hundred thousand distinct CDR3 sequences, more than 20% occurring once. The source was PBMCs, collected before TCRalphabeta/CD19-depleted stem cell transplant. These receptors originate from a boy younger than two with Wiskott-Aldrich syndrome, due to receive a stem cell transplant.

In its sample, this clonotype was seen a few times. CDR3 sequence: CASSLGLSAGFEETQYF. Written as DNA, the CDR3 is TGTGCCAGCAGCCTCGGTTTATCAGCAGGCTTTGAGGAGACCCAGTACTTC. The V call is TRBV7-9, the J call TRBJ2-5; D ambiguous. Deletions cut 5 bases from V and 5 bases from J, with 24 bases between. CDR1 SEHNR and CDR2 FQNEAQ come from the germline V gene (reference sequence). This CDR3 is 17 amino acids long.

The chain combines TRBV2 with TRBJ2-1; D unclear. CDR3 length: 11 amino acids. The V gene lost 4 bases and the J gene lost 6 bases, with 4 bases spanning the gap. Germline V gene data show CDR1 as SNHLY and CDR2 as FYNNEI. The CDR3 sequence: CASSGPNEQFF. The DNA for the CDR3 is TGTGCCAGCAGTGGCCCCAATGAGCAGTTCTTC.

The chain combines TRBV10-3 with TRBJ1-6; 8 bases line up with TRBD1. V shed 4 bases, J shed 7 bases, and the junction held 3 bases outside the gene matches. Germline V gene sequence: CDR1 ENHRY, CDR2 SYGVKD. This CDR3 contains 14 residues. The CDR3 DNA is TGTGCCATCAGTGTGACAGGGGAGAATTCACCCCTCCACTTT. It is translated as CAISVTGENSPLHF.

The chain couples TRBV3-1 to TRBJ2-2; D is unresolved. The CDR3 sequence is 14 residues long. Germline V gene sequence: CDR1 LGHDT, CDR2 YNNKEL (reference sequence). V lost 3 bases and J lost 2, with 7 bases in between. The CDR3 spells CASSQGYNTGELFF. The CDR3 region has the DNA TGTGCCAGCAGCCAGGGGTATAACACCGGGGAGCTGTTTTTT.

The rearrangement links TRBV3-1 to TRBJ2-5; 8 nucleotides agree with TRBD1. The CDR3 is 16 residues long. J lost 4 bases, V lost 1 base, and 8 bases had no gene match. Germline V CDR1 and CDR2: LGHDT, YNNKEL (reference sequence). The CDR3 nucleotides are TGTGCCAGCAGCCAAGGCGCCGGGACAGGTGGAGAGACCCAGTACTTC. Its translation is CASSQGAGTGGETQYF.

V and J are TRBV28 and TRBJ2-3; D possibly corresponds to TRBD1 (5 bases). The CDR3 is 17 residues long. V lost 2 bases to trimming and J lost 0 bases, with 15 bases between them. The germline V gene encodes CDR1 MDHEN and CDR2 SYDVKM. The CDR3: CASSLAGPFTSTDTQYF. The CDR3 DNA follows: TGTGCCAGCAGTTTAGCAGGGCCGTTTACTAGCACAGATACGCAGTATTTT.

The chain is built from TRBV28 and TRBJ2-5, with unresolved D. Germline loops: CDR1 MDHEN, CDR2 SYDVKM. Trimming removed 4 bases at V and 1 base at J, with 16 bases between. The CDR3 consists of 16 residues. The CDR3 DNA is TGTGCCAGCAGTTCTTTCGTTGACCAGCGCCAAGAGACCCAGTACTTC. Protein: CASSSFVDQRQETQYF.

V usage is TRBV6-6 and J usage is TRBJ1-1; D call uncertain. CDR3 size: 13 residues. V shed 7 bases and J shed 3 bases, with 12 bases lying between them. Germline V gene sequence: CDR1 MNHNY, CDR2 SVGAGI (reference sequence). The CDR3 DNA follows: TGTGCCAGCACTATAACGTGGTACACTGAAGCTTTCTTT. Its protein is CASTITWYTEAFF.

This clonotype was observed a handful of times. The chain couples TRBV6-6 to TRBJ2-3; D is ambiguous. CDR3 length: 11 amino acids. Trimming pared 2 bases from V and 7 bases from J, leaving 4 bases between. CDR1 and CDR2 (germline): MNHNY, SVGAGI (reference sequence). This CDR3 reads CASSYRYTQYF. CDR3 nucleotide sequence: TGTGCCAGCAGTTACAGATATACGCAGTATTTT.

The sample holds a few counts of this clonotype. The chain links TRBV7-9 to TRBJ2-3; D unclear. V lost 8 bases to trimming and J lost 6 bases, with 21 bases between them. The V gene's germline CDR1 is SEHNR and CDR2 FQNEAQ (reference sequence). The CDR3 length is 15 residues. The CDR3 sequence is CASASTPSLSDTQYF. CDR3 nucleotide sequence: TGTGCCAGCGCATCGACTCCCTCTCTTTCTGATACGCAGTATTTT.